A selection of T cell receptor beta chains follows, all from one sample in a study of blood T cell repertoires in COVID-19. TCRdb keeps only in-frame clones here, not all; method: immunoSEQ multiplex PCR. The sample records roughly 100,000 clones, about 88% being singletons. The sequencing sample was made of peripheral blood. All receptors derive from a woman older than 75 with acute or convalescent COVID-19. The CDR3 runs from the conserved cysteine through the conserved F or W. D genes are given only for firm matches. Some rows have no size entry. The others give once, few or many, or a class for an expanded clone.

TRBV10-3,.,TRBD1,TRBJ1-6,TGTGCCATCAGTGGTGACAGGGTTCTTTCACCCCTCCACTTT,CAISGDRVLSPLHF
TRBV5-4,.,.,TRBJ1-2,TGTGCCAGCAGCCGACAGGTTCTCAACTATGGCTACACCTTC,CASSRQVLNYGYTF
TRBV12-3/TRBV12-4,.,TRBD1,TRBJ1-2,TGTGCCAGCAGTTTGGGTTGGACAGGGGGCTACACCTTC,CASSLGWTGGYTF
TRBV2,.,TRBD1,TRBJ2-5,TGTGCCAGCAGCCGAACAGGGGGTCCACAGACCCAGTACTTC,CASSRTGGPQTQYF
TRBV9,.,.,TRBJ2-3,TGTGCCAGCAGCGCCAATTTACAGGGACGCGGCACAGATACGCAGTATTTT,CASSANLQGRGTDTQYF
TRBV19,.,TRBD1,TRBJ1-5,TGTGCCAGTACCCACGGACAGGGCGGTCAGCCCCAGCATTTT,CASTHGQGGQPQHF
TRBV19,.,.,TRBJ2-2,TGTGCCAGTAGTCTCAGACAGGCCTCCACCGGGGAGCTGTTTTTT,CASSLRQASTGELFF
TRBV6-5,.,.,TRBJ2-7,TGTGCCAGCAGTTACTCCTCCGGAGGGGGGGACGAGCAGTACTTC,CASSYSSGGGDEQYF
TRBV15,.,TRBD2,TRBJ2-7,TGTGCCACCAGCAGAGGTCTGGTTATAGCGGGGGCCAATCCGATTTACTACGAGCAGTACTTC,CATSRGLVIAGANPIYYEQYF
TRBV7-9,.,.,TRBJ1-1,TGTGCCAGCAGTCCCGACAAAGCTGAAGCTTTCTTT,CASSPDKAEAFF
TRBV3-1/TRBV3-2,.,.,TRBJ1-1,TGTGCCAGCAGCCAATTATGGGGAGATAATAGGGCTTTCTTT,CASSQLWGDNRAFF
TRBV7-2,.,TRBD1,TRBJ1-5,TGTGCCAGCAGCTTTTACAGGGGGCGCGGCAATCAGCCCCAGCATTTT,CASSFYRGRGNQPQHF
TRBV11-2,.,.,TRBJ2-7,TGTGCCAGCAGCCCTGGGGCAGGGACCTACGAGCAGTACTTC,CASSPGAGTYEQYF
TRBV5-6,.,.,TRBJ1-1,TGTGCCAGCAGCTTGCGGCGGGTAGGTCTCCGAACTGAAGCTTTCTTT,CASSLRRVGLRTEAFF
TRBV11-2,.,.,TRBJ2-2,TGTGCCAGCAGCATGACAGTGAACACCGGGGAGCTGTTTTTT,CASSMTVNTGELFF
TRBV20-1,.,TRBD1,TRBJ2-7,TGCAGTGCTATGACAGGGTCCGAGCAGTACTTC,CSAMTGSEQYF
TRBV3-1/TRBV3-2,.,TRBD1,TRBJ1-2,TGTGCCAGCAGCCAACAAAACCGAGCCAGGGGGCGGAACTATGGCTACACCTTC,CASSQQNRARGRNYGYTF
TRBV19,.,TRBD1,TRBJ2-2,TGTGCCGGGGGGACAGGGCGTATCGGGGAGCTGTTTTTT,CAGGTGRIGELFF
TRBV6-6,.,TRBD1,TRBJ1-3,TGTGCCAGCAGTTTGACAGGGGGCCATGCTGGAAACACCATATATTTT,CASSLTGGHAGNTIYF
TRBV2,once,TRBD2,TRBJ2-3,TGTGCCAGCAGGACTAGCGGGGTTGAAACGCAGTATTTT,CASRTSGVETQYF
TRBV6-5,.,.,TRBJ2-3,TGTGTTTTAGCTGAGATTAACACAGATACGCAGTATTTT,CVLAEINTDTQYF
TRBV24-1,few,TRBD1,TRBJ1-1,TGTGCCACCAGTGAGGTTGGACAGGGGGCAGGGGCTTTCTTT,CATSEVGQGAGAFF
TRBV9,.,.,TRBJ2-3,TGTGCCAGCAGCGTAGGAGGCAGCACAGATACGCAGTATTTT,CASSVGGSTDTQYF
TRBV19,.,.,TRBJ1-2,TGTGCCAGTAGTATCCCTGGGCAGCTGTTCTATGGCTACACCTTC,CASSIPGQLFYGYTF
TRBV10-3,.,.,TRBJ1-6,TGTGCCATCAGTGACCCCGTCTCCTATAATTCACCCCTCCACTTT,CAISDPVSYNSPLHF
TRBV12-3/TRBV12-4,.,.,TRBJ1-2,TGTGCCAGCAGGGACGACTACGACTATGGCTACACCTTC,CASRDDYDYGYTF
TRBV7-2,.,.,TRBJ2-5,TGTGCCAGCAGCTTAGAGGCCAACCGAGGGACCCAGTACTTC,CASSLEANRGTQYF
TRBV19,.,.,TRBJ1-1,TGTGCCAGTAGTATAGCTAGGGGTGCTGAAGCTTTCTTT,CASSIARGAEAFF
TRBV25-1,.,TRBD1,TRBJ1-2,TGTGCCAGCGGAACAGGGGCGGGGGGCTACACCTTC,CASGTGAGGYTF
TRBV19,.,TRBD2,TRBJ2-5,TGTGCCAGTAGTTCTGGGGCGGGGGGAACCAAACAAGAGACCCAGTACTTC,CASSSGAGGTKQETQYF
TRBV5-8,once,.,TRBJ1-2,TGTGCCAGCAGCCTGGACGGTTTCTATGGCTACACCTTC,CASSLDGFYGYTF
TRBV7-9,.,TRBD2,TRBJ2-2,TGTGCCAGCAGCTTAGTTGGACTAGCGACCGGGGAGCTGTTTTTT,CASSLVGLATGELFF
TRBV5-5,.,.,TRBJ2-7,TGTGCCAGCAGCTCGACAGGAACTTTGAACGAGCAGTACTTC,CASSSTGTLNEQYF
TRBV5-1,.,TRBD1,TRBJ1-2,TGCGCCAGCAGTAGTAGACAGGGCGGGGGCTACACCTTC,CASSSRQGGGYTF
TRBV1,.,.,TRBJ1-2,TGCACCAGCAGGGACGAGAGAGAGGGCACTTGGGGTTATGGCTACACCTTC,CTSRDEREGTWGYGYTF
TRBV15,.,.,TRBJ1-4,TGTGCCACCAGCAGAGATCGGGTGTATGAAAAACTGTTTTTT,CATSRDRVYEKLFF
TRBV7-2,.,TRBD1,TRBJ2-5,TGTGCCAGCAGCCCGACGACAGGGGTAGAGACCCAGTACTTC,CASSPTTGVETQYF
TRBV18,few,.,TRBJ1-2,TGTGCCAGCTCACCATCGTGGCTGGAGAATGGCTACACCTTC,CASSPSWLENGYTF
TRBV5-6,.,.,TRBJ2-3,TGTGCCAGCAGCGAGAGCGCAGATACGCAGTATTTT,CASSESADTQYF
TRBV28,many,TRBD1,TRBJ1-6,TGTGCCAGCAGCTCGATCACGGGACAGGGGTTTAATAGTTCACCCCTCCACTTT,CASSSITGQGFNSSPLHF
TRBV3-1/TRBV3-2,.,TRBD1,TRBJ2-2,TGTGCCACCAGGGGGCATATCGCCGGGGAGCTGTTTTTT,CATRGHIAGELFF
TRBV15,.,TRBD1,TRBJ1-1,TGTGCCACCAGCAGAGACAACCGGGACAGGACTCTTGAAGCTTTCTTT,CATSRDNRDRTLEAFF
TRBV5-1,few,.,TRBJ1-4,TGCGCCAGCAGCTTGACCCTTGGGGGCGGCCGTGAAAAACTGTTTTTT,CASSLTLGGGREKLFF
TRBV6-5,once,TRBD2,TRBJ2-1,TGTGCCAGCAGTCTTAGCGGGACCTACAATGAGCAGTTCTTC,CASSLSGTYNEQFF
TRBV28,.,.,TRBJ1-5,TGTGCCAGCAGTCCCGTCCCCCGCAGGGTCGGGCAGCCCCAGCATTTT,CASSPVPRRVGQPQHF
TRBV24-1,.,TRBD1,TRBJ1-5,TGTGCCACCAGTGGACGGACAGGGAGTAGCAATCAGCCCCAGCATTTT,CATSGRTGSSNQPQHF
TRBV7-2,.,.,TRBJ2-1,TGTGCCAGCAGCTTAAGCCCGGGACACTCAAGCTCCTACAATGAGCAGTTCTTC,CASSLSPGHSSSYNEQFF
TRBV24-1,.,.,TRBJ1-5,TGTGCCACCAGTGCCCTCTTAGGAGAGAATCAGCCCCAGCATTTT,CATSALLGENQPQHF